These 13 T cell receptor beta chains originate from one sample sequenced in a study of blood T cell repertoires in COVID-19. Data came from immunoSEQ multiplex PCR; TCRdb stores just in-frame clones and leaves some out. The profile shows under 350,000 clones, around 89% of them singletons. Sequenced: peripheral blood. These receptors were taken from a middle-aged man with acute or convalescent COVID-19.

V is TRBV15 and J is TRBJ2-7; 8 nucleotides agree with TRBD1. Per germline, CDR1 LNHNV and CDR2 YYDKDF (reference sequence). V was pared by 0 bases and J by 3 bases, with 4 bases of the junction left unmatched. The CDR3 covers 15 residues. The CDR3 here is CATSRERTGGYEQYF. The CDR3 nucleotides are TGTGCCACCAGCAGAGAAAGAACAGGGGGCTACGAGCAGTACTTC. The whole variable domain, remainder taken from reference TRBV15 and TRBJ2-7, is DAMVIQNPRYQVTQFGKPVTLSCSQTLNHNVMYWYQQKSSQAPKLLFHYYDKDFNNEADTPDNFQSRRPNTSFCFLDIRSPGLGDTAMYLCATSRERTGGYEQYFGPGTRLTVT.

Only one count was recorded for this clone. The V gene is TRBV21-1, the J gene TRBJ2-2; the table's D gene call, TRBD2, was not cross checked with the DNA. TRBV21-1 is noted as a pseudogene. This CDR3 spans 17 amino acids. The CDR3 DNA reads TGTGCCAGCAGCAAAGTCCTGTCGTTATCGTTCTCCGGGGAGCTGTTTTTT. Protein: CASSKVLSLSFSGELFF.

The chain links TRBV12-5 to TRBJ2-3, with 8 bases matching TRBD1. The CDR3 covers 15 residues. Germline V gene data show CDR1 as LGHNT and CDR2 as FRNRAP. The V and J ends lost 6 bases and 1 base, in that order; junction bases with no gene match: 6. The CDR3 spells CASGPTGDRTDTQYF. The CDR3 DNA follows: TGTGCTAGTGGCCCGACAGGGGATCGCACAGATACGCAGTATTTT.

The V gene is TRBV5-1, the J gene TRBJ2-3; TRBD2 aligns across 9 bases. Germline V gives CDR1 SGHRS, CDR2 YFSETQ. Trimming cost V 2 bases and J 3 bases; bases outside gene matches: 4. The CDR3 spans 15 residues. In DNA, the CDR3 is TGCGCCAGCAGCTTCTTAGCGGGGGTGACAGATACGCAGTATTTT. It is translated as CASSFLAGVTDTQYF.

This rearrangement joins TRBV25-1 to TRBJ1-4; 9 nucleotides match TRBD1. CDR1 is MGHDK and CDR2 is SYGVNS in the germline V gene. The CDR3 consists of 18 residues. V shed 9 bases and J 1 base; nucleotides not matched to a gene: 15. Here the CDR3 reads CASRSPGQGMKTNEKLFF. The CDR3 coding sequence is TGTGCCAGTCGTTCTCCGGGACAGGGAATGAAAACTAATGAAAAACTGTTTTTT.

J is TRBJ1-1 and V is TRBV14; no clear D gene. V lost 3 bases, J lost 5 bases, and 10 bases lay in between. This CDR3 spans 13 amino acids. Per germline, CDR1 SGHDN and CDR2 FVKESK. CDR3 nucleotide sequence: TGTGCCAGCAGCCAGGGTCAGCGGACTGAAGCTTTCTTT. Translated, it gives CASSQGQRTEAFF.

This chain connects TRBV28 to TRBJ1-6; tentatively, D is TRBD1 (5 bases). CDR1 and CDR2 from the germline V gene are MDHEN and SYDVKM. The CDR3 covers 16 residues. The V end lost 5 bases, the J end lost 8 bases, and 19 bases lay between the germline ends. CDR3 protein: CASSILLAGWDSPLHF. DNA of the CDR3: TGTGCCAGCAGTATCCTTCTTGCAGGGTGGGATTCACCCCTCCACTTT.

The chain couples TRBV16 to TRBJ2-2; D may be TRBD1 (6 bases). The CDR3 is made up of 15 amino acids. The V end was cut by 7 bases, the J end by 4 bases, with 16 bases between. CDR1 is KGHSY and CDR2 is FQNENV in the germline V gene. This CDR3 reads CASTPTGQFTGELFF. CDR3 sequence (DNA): TGTGCCAGCACCCCAACAGGGCAGTTCACCGGGGAGCTGTTTTTT.

This chain links TRBV11-2 with TRBJ2-7; 9 bases match TRBD1. CDR3 length: 16 amino acids. Germline-derived CDR1 and CDR2 are SGHAT and FQNNGV. V was clipped by 0 bases and J by 3 bases; unmatched bases: 6. CDR3 loop: CASSLDLTGGDYEQYF. Here the CDR3 DNA reads TGTGCCAGCAGCTTAGATTTGACAGGGGGGGACTACGAGCAGTACTTC.

The chain recombines TRBV6-2 or TRBV6-3 with TRBJ1-3, with 7 bases lining up with TRBD1. Germline V gene sequence: CDR1 MNHEY, CDR2 SVGEGT. Trimming removed 0 bases from V and 2 bases from J; junction bases left unmatched: 10. The CDR3 contains 18 residues. DNA for the CDR3: TGTGCCAGCAGTTACTCGGATCCAGGGGGTCTTACTGGAAACACCATATATTTT. This encodes CASSYSDPGGLTGNTIYF.

The chain carries TRBV7-9 and TRBJ2-2; TRBD2 agrees at 7 bases. Germline V lookup: CDR1 SEHNR, CDR2 FQNEAQ (reference sequence). The length of the CDR3 is 14 residues. V lost 5 bases to trimming and J lost 6 bases; unmatched junction nucleotides: 6. CDR3 DNA sequence: TGTGCCAGCAGCCCGGGACTAAGTTCCGGGGAGCTGTTTTTT. This sequence encodes CASSPGLSSGELFF.

V usage is TRBV6-5 and J usage is TRBJ2-7; 8 bases fit TRBD2. Trimming took 0 bases from V and 6 from J; bases not matched to a gene: 10. Looked up from germline, CDR1 is MNHEY and CDR2 is SVGAGI. This CDR3 is 16 amino acids long. The CDR3 protein is CASSYSWGSGVGEQYF. As DNA, the CDR3 is TGTGCCAGCAGTTACTCGTGGGGTAGCGGGGTAGGCGAGCAGTACTTC.

The gene calls are TRBV24-1 and TRBJ2-1, with 8 bases matching TRBD1. The junction had 15 bases not matched to a gene; V was cut back by 4 bases and J by 8 bases. The CDR3 spans 17 residues. Germline CDR1 is KGHDR and CDR2 is SFDVKD. The CDR3 coding sequence is TGTGCCACCAGTGACGCAACAGGGGGTAGGCTACACGATGAGCAGTTCTTC. Encoded protein: CATSDATGGRLHDEQFF.